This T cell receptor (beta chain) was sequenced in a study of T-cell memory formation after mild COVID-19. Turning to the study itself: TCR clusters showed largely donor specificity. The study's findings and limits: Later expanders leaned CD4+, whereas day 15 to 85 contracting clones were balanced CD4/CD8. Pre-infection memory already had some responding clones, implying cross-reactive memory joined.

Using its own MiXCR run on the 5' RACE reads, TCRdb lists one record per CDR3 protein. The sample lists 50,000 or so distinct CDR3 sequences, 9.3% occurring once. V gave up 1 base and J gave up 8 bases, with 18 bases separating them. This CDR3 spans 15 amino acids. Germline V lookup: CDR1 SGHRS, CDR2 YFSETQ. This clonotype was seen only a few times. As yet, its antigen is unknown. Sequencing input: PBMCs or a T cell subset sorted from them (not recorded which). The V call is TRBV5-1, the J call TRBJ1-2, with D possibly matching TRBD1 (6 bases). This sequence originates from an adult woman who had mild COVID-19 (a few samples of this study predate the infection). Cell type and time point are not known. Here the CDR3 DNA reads TGCGCCAGCAGCTTGACAGGGAAATCTCGGGGGGGCTACACCTTC. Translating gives CASSLTGKSRGGYTF.